Shown below are 15 T cell receptor beta chains from a single sample sequenced in a study of CD8 T cells in Susac syndrome. Random hexamers were used to reverse transcribe an amount of about 0.5 to 1 ug RNA. Using its own MiXCR run on the immunoSEQ multiplex PCR reads, TCRdb lists one record per CDR3 protein. The sample includes some 200,000 distinct CDR3 sequences, 95% of them seen just once. Input material: CD8+ T cells from PBMCs. The origin of the receptors is a human donor with Susac syndrome.

CDR3 bases: TGCGCCAGCAGCGTTCCGGGACCCCAGTACTTC. Amino acids: CASSVPGPQYF. The chain couples TRBV5-1 to TRBJ2-5; D tentatively fits TRBD1 or TRBD2 (5 bases each). The length of the CDR3 is 11 residues. Germline CDR1 and CDR2: SGHRS and YFSETQ. The ends were cut back, 4 bases at V and 9 bases at J, with 10 bases in the middle.

J is TRBJ2-1 and V is TRBV14; D is tentatively TRBD1 or TRBD2 (5 bases each). This CDR3 is 16 amino acids long. With 1 base removed from V and 0 bases from J, the gap between germline ends came to 10 bases. Germline CDR1 SGHDN, CDR2 FVKESK. The CDR3 coding sequence is TGTGCCAGCAGCCAAGGAGGGGCATTCTCCTACAATGAGCAGTTCTTC. The encoded protein is CASSQGGAFSYNEQFF. The full variable domain, its missing parts supplied by reference TRBV14 and TRBJ2-1, is EAGVTQFPSHSVIEKGQTVTLRCDPISGHDNLYWYRRVMGKEIKFLLHFVKESKQDESGMPNNRFLAERTGGTYSTLKVQPAELEDSGVYFCASSQGGAFSYNEQFFGPGTRLTVL.

The chain has TRBV4-1 and TRBJ2-1; TRBD2 agrees at 9 bases. From germline, CDR1 is MGHRA and CDR2 YSYEKL. This CDR3 has 17 amino acids. The junction had 7 bases not matched to a gene; V was cut back by 1 base and J by 3 bases. CDR3 sequence reads: CASSQAQRGDNYNEQFF. CDR3 bases: TGCGCCAGCAGCCAAGCCCAGCGGGGGGACAACTACAATGAGCAGTTCTTC.

The J gene is TRBJ2-5, the V gene TRBV7-9, with 8 bases lining up with TRBD1. The CDR3 length is 15 residues. Germline loops: CDR1 SEHNR, CDR2 FQNEAQ (reference sequence). The junction had 12 bases not matched to a gene; V was cut back by 8 bases and J by 4 bases. The CDR3 sequence: CASGNQGALGETQYF. The CDR3 nucleotides are TGTGCCAGCGGGAACCAGGGGGCTTTAGGAGAGACCCAGTACTTC.

V usage is TRBV5-1 and J usage is TRBJ2-3, with D unresolved. The CDR3 has 14 amino acids. V lost 2 bases and J 2 bases, leaving 9 bases between the germline ends. Germline assignment: CDR1 SGHRS and CDR2 YFSETQ. The DNA for the CDR3 is TGCGCCAGCAGCTTCCTCTCAGCCACAGATACGCAGTATTTT. Encoded protein: CASSFLSATDTQYF.

J is TRBJ2-2 and V is TRBV9; 9 positions match TRBD1. Per the germline V gene, CDR1 is SGDLS and CDR2 is YYNGEE. V lost 4 bases to trimming and J lost 4 bases; unmatched junction nucleotides: 8. The CDR3 has 16 residues. The DNA for the CDR3 is TGTGCCAGCAGCCCCCAAGGACAGGGGTTCACCGGGGAGCTGTTTTTT. Its translation is CASSPQGQGFTGELFF.

The J gene is TRBJ2-7, the V gene TRBV20-1; 7 positions agree with TRBD1. CDR1 is DFQATT and CDR2 is SNEGSKA in the germline V gene (reference sequence). The J segment lost 2 bases and the V segment lost 3 bases, leaving 10 bases of the junction unmatched. The CDR3 has 15 residues. The CDR3 protein is CSASPTGQEAYEQYF. Written as DNA, the CDR3 is TGCAGTGCTAGCCCCACCGGACAGGAAGCCTACGAGCAGTACTTC.

This clonotype was found a few times. V gene TRBV25-1 combines with J gene TRBJ1-2, with D unresolved. V lost 3 bases and J lost 4, with 9 bases in between. CDR3 length: 13 residues. Per germline, CDR1 MGHDK and CDR2 SYGVNS. Here the CDR3 reads CASSEGGGYGYTF. CDR3 DNA sequence: TGTGCCAGCAGTGAGGGTGGCGGCTATGGCTACACCTTC.

CDR3 in amino acids: CASSHPPPPSDEQFF. CDR3 bases: TGTGCCAGCAGCCATCCCCCCCCTCCCTCCGATGAGCAGTTCTTC. This chain links TRBV4-2 with TRBJ2-1; D is unclear. Germline CDR1 LGHNA, CDR2 YNFKEQ. The V end was cut by 3 bases, the J end by 8 bases, with 17 bases between. The CDR3 totals 15 residues.

The rearrangement uses TRBV3-1 and TRBJ2-1; D unresolved. The germline V gene encodes CDR1 LGHDT and CDR2 YNNKEL (reference sequence). This CDR3 has 13 amino acids. V shed 1 base and J shed 2 bases, with 3 bases lying between them. The CDR3 sequence: CASSQAPYNEQFF. The CDR3 DNA follows: TGTGCCAGCAGCCAAGCTCCCTACAATGAGCAGTTCTTC.

The rearrangement joins TRBV9 to TRBJ1-1; a weak D match, TRBD1 (5 bases). Trimming took off 0 bases at V and 1 base at J, with 13 bases between the two ends. This CDR3 contains 16 residues. Germline V CDR1 and CDR2: SGDLS, YYNGEE. The CDR3 DNA is TGTGCCAGCAGCGTAGACGGTGAGGGGTCGAACACTGAAGCTTTCTTT. This translates into CASSVDGEGSNTEAFF.

The chain links TRBV7-9 to TRBJ2-3, with 10 bases lining up with TRBD2. The CDR3 is 15 amino acids. The germline V gene encodes CDR1 SEHNR and CDR2 FQNEAQ (reference sequence). With 6 bases clipped from V and 0 bases from J, the junction kept 3 bases outside the gene matches. The CDR3 protein is CASRLTSGSTDTQYF. The CDR3 DNA sequence: TGTGCCAGCAGGTTGACTAGCGGGAGCACAGATACGCAGTATTTT.

The chain recombines TRBV6-4 with TRBJ2-7; D gene uncertain. Germline V gene lookup returns CDR1 MRHNA and CDR2 SNTAGT. The CDR3 is made up of 10 amino acids. V lost 1 base and J 5 bases, leaving 0 bases between the germline ends. The CDR3 DNA follows: TGTGCCAGCAGTGACTACGAGCAGTACTTC. Its translation is CASSDYEQYF.

The chain combines TRBV27 with TRBJ2-3; D call uncertain. V lost 6 bases, J lost 5 bases, and 6 bases lay in between. Germline CDR1 MNHEY, CDR2 SMNVEV (reference sequence). The CDR3 contains 11 residues. CDR3 sequence reads: CASRSRDTQYF. CDR3 sequence (DNA): TGTGCCAGCAGGTCCCGAGATACGCAGTATTTT.

This chain links TRBV29-1 with TRBJ2-1; TRBD1 matches 8 bases. V shed 7 bases and J 6 bases; nucleotides not matched to a gene: 8. Germline V CDR1 and CDR2: SQVTM, ANQGSEA. The CDR3 spans 13 residues. CDR3 coding DNA: TGCAGCGCCGTATATGGGACAGGCAATGAGCAGTTCTTC. It codes for CSAVYGTGNEQFF.